The rows below give T cell receptor beta chains drawn from one sample of a study of vaccination effects on CD4 cells after COVID-19. No cognate antigen is known for these TCRs. Assay used: immunoSEQ multiplex PCR; TCRdb lists only in-frame clones, some missing. The sample lists just under 75,000 clones, roughly four fifths occurring once. The material was CD4+ T cells from PBMCs cultured without peptide, obtained after COVID-19 vaccination. The source is a human donor who received a COVID-19 vaccine. Both conserved end residues are part of each CDR3. The order of the fields is clone size, J gene, D gene, V gene, CDR3 protein, CDR3 DNA. D genes are given only for firm matches. For some rows the clone size is stated as once, few or many, or as a class when expanded; others skip it.

>once|TRBJ1-4|-|TRBV30
CAWNKRGEVFF
TGTGCCTGGAACAAGCGCGGTGAAGTGTTTTTT
>few|TRBJ2-1|-|TRBV11-1
CASSPTQGPKFF
TGTGCCAGCAGCCCTACGCAGGGCCCAAAGTTCTTC
>few|TRBJ2-1|-|TRBV5-1
CASSPLSGGPNEQFF
TGCGCCAGCAGCCCCCTGTCGGGGGGCCCCAATGAGCAGTTCTTC
>-|TRBJ2-5|-|TRBV5-8
CASSPPGGRKTQYF
TGTGCCAGCAGCCCCCCCGGGGGGCGAAAGACCCAGTACTTC
>-|TRBJ1-6|-|TRBV5-1
CASSLAYDNSPLHF
TGCGCCAGCAGCTTGGCCTACGATAATTCACCCCTCCACTTT
>-|TRBJ2-5|TRBD2|TRBV19
CASSSLAGGPETQYF
TGTGCCAGTAGCTCGCTAGCGGGGGGCCCGGAGACCCAGTACTTC
>-|TRBJ1-2|TRBD1|TRBV10-2
CASSADRNYGYTF
TGCGCCAGCAGTGCGGACAGGAACTATGGCTACACCTTC
>-|TRBJ2-5|-|TRBV9
CASSVAYGGYQETQYF
TGTGCCAGCAGCGTAGCTTACGGGGGCTATCAAGAGACCCAGTACTTC
>-|TRBJ2-5|TRBD2|TRBV6-5
CASSFSGGRETQYF
TGTGCCAGCAGTTTTTCGGGGGGTCGGGAGACCCAGTACTTC
>few|TRBJ2-2|-|TRBV9
CASSVDGAITGELFF
TGTGCCAGCAGCGTAGACGGGGCGATCACCGGGGAGCTGTTTTTT
>few|TRBJ2-2|-|TRBV5-1
CASSIQTIAAGELFF
TGCGCCAGCAGCATACAGACTATTGCGGCCGGGGAGCTGTTTTTT
>once|TRBJ2-3|-|TRBV23-1
CASSGPDTQYF
TGCGCCAGCAGTGGCCCAGATACGCAGTATTTT
>-|TRBJ1-2|-|TRBV3-1/TRBV3-2
CASSPRGSADNYGYTF
TGTGCCAGCAGCCCCCGAGGGTCAGCGGATAACTATGGCTACACCTTC
>-|TRBJ1-2|-|TRBV20-1
CSARNYGYTF
TGCAGTGCTAGAAACTATGGCTACACCTTC
>-|TRBJ1-4|TRBD1|TRBV18
CASSPREGATTNEKLFF
TGTGCCAGCTCACCACGGGAGGGGGCCACAACTAATGAAAAACTGTTTTTT
>few|TRBJ1-2|TRBD1|TRBV19
CASSTPSTGGGGYTF
TGTGCCAGTAGTACGCCTTCCACAGGGGGCGGAGGCTACACCTTC
>-|TRBJ2-6|-|TRBV9
CASSVSGANVLTF
TGTGCCAGCAGCGTATCTGGGGCCAACGTCCTGACTTTC
>-|TRBJ2-3|TRBD1|TRBV6-5
CASSPLGQAKNTQYF
TGTGCCAGCAGCCCCCTGGGACAGGCCAAAAATACGCAGTATTTT
>-|TRBJ2-1|TRBD2|TRBV19
CAVITSGGAGEQFF
TGTGCCGTCATAACTAGCGGGGGGGCGGGTGAGCAGTTCTTC
>few|TRBJ2-2|TRBD1|TRBV11-3
CASSRTGTNTGELFF
TGTGCCAGCAGCCGGACAGGGACGAACACCGGGGAGCTGTTTTTT
>few|TRBJ1-2|TRBD1|TRBV7-2
CASSLSGQGEGYTF
TGTGCCAGCAGCTTATCGGGACAGGGAGAAGGCTACACCTTC
>-|TRBJ1-5|-|TRBV7-2
CASSLVGATQPQHF
TGTGCCAGCAGCTTAGTAGGGGCGACTCAGCCCCAGCATTTT
>-|TRBJ1-3|TRBD1|TRBV7-8
CASSLGGTVGNTIYF
TGTGCCAGCAGCTTAGGAGGGACAGTCGGAAACACCATATATTTT
>-|TRBJ2-1|-|TRBV9
CASSGGTSSYNEQFF
TGTGCCAGCAGCGGCGGGACAAGCTCCTACAATGAGCAGTTCTTC
>-|TRBJ1-5|TRBD1|TRBV4-3
CASSLEQGRQPQHF
TGCGCCAGCAGCCTCGAACAGGGGAGGCAGCCCCAGCATTTT
>few|TRBJ2-2|-|TRBV5-1
CASSLLQNTGELFF
TGCGCCAGCAGCTTGTTGCAGAACACCGGGGAGCTGTTTTTT
>once|TRBJ1-2|TRBD1|TRBV6-5
CASRARGIANYGYTF
TGTGCCAGCAGGGCCAGGGGGATCGCTAACTATGGCTACACCTTC